These T cell receptor beta chains were read from a single sample in a study of blood T cells in healthy people across ages. One entry per CDR3 protein results from TCRdb running MiXCR on the 5' RACE reads. The table has roughly 700,000 distinct CDR3 sequences, approximately 49% seen once. Specimen: blood. These receptor sequences come from a woman aged 60-75 years in good health. Each CDR3 is given with its conserved first and last residue. D genes are given only for firm matches. Clone size is shown for a subset of rows, as once, few, many or a class of expanded clone.

j_call | v_call | clone_size | d_call | cdr3_aa | cdr3_nt
TRBJ2-3 | TRBV2 | NA | TRBD1 | CAGSWDRGGTDTQYF | TGTGCCGGCAGCTGGGACAGGGGAGGCACAGATACGCAGTATTTT
TRBJ2-7 | TRBV28 | NA | NA | CASTPGTAAYEQYF | TGTGCCAGCACCCCCGGGACGGCCGCCTACGAGCAGTACTTC
TRBJ1-5 | TRBV20-1 | NA | TRBD1 | CSARARTGGGNQPQHF | TGCAGTGCTAGAGCCCGAACAGGGGGCGGTAATCAGCCCCAGCATTTT
TRBJ2-2 | TRBV27 | NA | NA | CATQEAVMNTGELFF | TGTGCCACCCAGGAAGCGGTGATGAACACCGGGGAGCTGTTTTTT
TRBJ2-7 | TRBV27 | NA | NA | CASRRGEWYF | TGTGCCAGCCGAAGGGGGGAATGGTACTTC
TRBJ1-2 | TRBV5-5 | NA | TRBD1 | CASSLMGQVIVGYGYTF | TGTGCCAGCAGCTTGATGGGACAGGTTATTGTTGGGTATGGCTACACCTTC
TRBJ2-7 | TRBV4-1 | NA | NA | CASSQVSVGSNYEQYF | TGCGCCAGCAGCCAAGTCTCGGTCGGGAGCAATTACGAGCAGTACTTC
TRBJ1-2 | TRBV20-1 | NA | TRBD1 | CSARASGQGEGGYTF | TGCAGTGCTAGAGCCTCGGGACAGGGGGAAGGAGGCTACACCTTC
TRBJ1-1 | TRBV7-9 | NA | NA | CASGQGRDLKAFF | TGTGCCAGCGGTCAAGGTCGGGACCTAAAAGCTTTCTTT
TRBJ2-3 | TRBV20-1 | few | NA | CSGPAGPVTSTDTQYF | TGCAGTGGCCCAGCGGGTCCTGTTACTAGCACAGATACGCAGTATTTT
TRBJ1-4 | TRBV25-1 | NA | NA | CASSEGARDEKLFF | TGTGCCAGCAGTGAGGGGGCGAGGGATGAAAAACTGTTTTTT
TRBJ1-6 | TRBV7-2 | few | NA | CASSRTPTRALYNSPLHF | TGTGCCAGCAGCCGAACTCCGACTAGGGCCTTGTATAATTCACCCCTCCACTTT
TRBJ2-7 | TRBV6-5 | NA | NA | CASTGGLEQYF | TGTGCCAGCACTGGGGGCCTCGAGCAGTACTTC
TRBJ2-6 | TRBV7-2 | few | NA | CASSIRVGSGANVLTF | TGTGCCAGCAGCATCCGAGTGGGGTCCGGGGCCAACGTCCTGACTTTC
TRBJ2-3 | TRBV9 | NA | NA | CASSVGPALGDTQYF | TGTGCCAGCAGCGTAGGCCCCGCCTTGGGAGATACGCAGTATTTT
TRBJ2-4 | TRBV29-1 | NA | NA | CSVGPGGGSHAKNIQYF | TGCAGCGTTGGCCCCGGTGGGGGCAGTCACGCCAAAAACATTCAGTACTTC
TRBJ2-7 | TRBV6-1 | many | TRBD1 | CASTRGGQGTYEQYF | TGTGCCAGCACCCGAGGTGGACAGGGGACCTACGAGCAGTACTTC
TRBJ1-2 | TRBV3-1 | NA | TRBD1 | CASSPFTTGKVHGYTF | TGTGCCAGCAGCCCCTTTACGACAGGGAAGGTTCATGGCTACACCTTC
TRBJ2-7 | TRBV7-2 | NA | TRBD2 | CTSSPPGLAGAEQYF | TGTACCAGCAGCCCTCCGGGACTAGCGGGAGCGGAGCAGTACTTC
TRBJ2-7 | TRBV28 | NA | TRBD2 | CASSLGVSGPSSYEQYF | TGTGCCAGCAGTTTAGGGGTTAGCGGGCCGAGCTCCTACGAGCAGTACTTC
TRBJ2-5 | TRBV28 | NA | NA | CASSFGGRLETQYF | TGTGCCAGCAGTTTTGGTGGGAGGTTGGAGACCCAGTACTTC
TRBJ2-7 | TRBV14 | NA | TRBD1 | CASSNDRQGHYEQYF | TGTGCCAGCAGCAATGACCGACAGGGTCACTACGAGCAGTACTTC
TRBJ2-1 | TRBV7-2 | few | NA | CASSLISGYNEQFF | TGTGCCAGCAGCTTAATTAGCGGATACAATGAGCAGTTCTTC
TRBJ2-3 | TRBV7-2 | NA | TRBD2 | CASTKNGRSSDTQYF | TGTGCCAGCACAAAAAACGGGAGGAGCTCAGATACGCAGTATTTT
TRBJ1-2 | TRBV28 | NA | NA | CASSLTAGYGYTF | TGTGCCAGCAGTTTGACAGCCGGCTATGGCTACACCTTC
TRBJ2-2 | TRBV7-7 | NA | NA | CASSGRQNTGELFF | TGTGCCAGCAGCGGCCGACAGAACACCGGGGAGCTGTTTTTT
TRBJ2-5 | TRBV28 | NA | NA | CASSSPGTGQETQYF | TGTGCCAGCAGTTCCCCCGGGACTGGACAAGAGACCCAGTACTTC
TRBJ2-5 | TRBV7-2 | few | TRBD2 | CASSLDAGTRGKTQYF | TGTGCCAGCAGCTTAGATGCGGGGACTAGGGGGAAGACCCAGTACTTC
TRBJ2-7 | TRBV7-3 | NA | NA | CASSLSASAHEQYF | TGTGCCAGCAGCTTATCGGCTAGCGCCCACGAGCAGTACTTC
TRBJ2-5 | TRBV20-1 | few | NA | CSARDLLWQETQYF | TGCAGTGCTAGAGACCTGTTATGGCAAGAGACCCAGTACTTC
TRBJ2-7 | TRBV6-1 | few | NA | CASTGMSSYEQYF | TGTGCCAGCACCGGGATGAGTTCCTACGAGCAGTACTTC
TRBJ1-2 | TRBV7-2 | many | TRBD1 | CASSNRQGIYGYTF | TGTGCCAGCAGCAACCGACAGGGTATCTATGGCTACACCTTC
TRBJ2-5 | TRBV30 | few | NA | CAWSASAVGETQYF | TGTGCCTGGAGTGCGTCAGCGGTCGGAGAGACCCAGTACTTC
TRBJ2-1 | TRBV20-1 | few | TRBD2 | CSARVLTSKDNEQFF | TGCAGTGCTAGAGTCCTGACTAGCAAGGACAATGAGCAGTTCTTC
TRBJ2-2 | TRBV7-2 | few | NA | CASGAGNTGELFF | TGTGCCAGCGGAGCGGGGAACACCGGGGAGCTGTTTTTT
TRBJ2-5 | TRBV18 | NA | NA | CASSTQGWMDQETQYF | TGTGCCAGCTCAACTCAGGGGTGGATGGATCAAGAGACCCAGTACTTC
TRBJ2-7 | TRBV20-1 | few | TRBD2 | CSARGGSGYEQYF | TGCAGTGCTAGGGGCGGGAGCGGGTACGAGCAGTACTTC
TRBJ1-1 | TRBV5-1 | NA | NA | CASSSPGWNTEAFF | TGCGCCAGCAGCTCGCCCGGATGGAACACTGAAGCTTTCTTT
TRBJ2-5 | TRBV5-1 | few | NA | CASSEDTAYQETQYF | TGCGCCAGCAGCGAGGACACCGCGTACCAAGAGACCCAGTACTTC
TRBJ2-3 | TRBV7-2 | few | TRBD2 | CASSRAGDTDTQYF | TGTGCCAGCAGCCGGGCGGGGGACACAGATACGCAGTATTTT
TRBJ2-7 | TRBV7-9 | few | NA | CAITGSYEQYF | TGTGCCATTACGGGCTCCTACGAGCAGTACTTC
TRBJ2-7 | TRBV6-5 | NA | NA | CASSSLRPQGGYEQYF | TGTGCCAGCAGTAGCCTTAGGCCTCAGGGGGGCTACGAGCAGTACTTC
TRBJ2-3 | TRBV20-1 | NA | NA | CSARDPRAAPSTDTQYF | TGCAGTGCTAGAGATCCCCGAGCGGCCCCTAGCACAGATACGCAGTATTTT